The 14 T cell receptor beta chains given below trace back to one sample, sequenced in a study of shared clonotypes between healthy human individuals. Sequencing was performed with immunoSEQ multiplex PCR; in TCRdb, only in-frame clones are kept and a portion is missing. The sample lists about 2.3 million clones, approximately 93% occurring once. Input material: naive CD4+ T cells from PBMCs. The subset: CD45RA+ positively selected. These receptors all stem from a man between 18 and 29 years old in good health. Some clones in this sample may be carry-over from other donors' samples.

J is TRBJ2-7 and V is TRBV6-1; 9 nucleotides agree with TRBD2. The V gene's germline CDR1 is MNHNS and CDR2 SASEGT. V shed 6 bases and J 7 bases; nucleotides not matched to a gene: 13. The CDR3 is made up of 15 amino acids. The CDR3 region has the DNA TGTGCCAGCAGCCAAGGGCTAGCGGGACTTGGGGAGCAGTACTTC. Translation: CASSQGLAGLGEQYF.

In the case of this clone: This sample also contains other DNA sequences that code for the same CDR3. The J gene is TRBJ2-7, the V gene TRBV7-9; tentatively, D is TRBD1 or TRBD2 (6 bases each). The ends were cut back, 6 bases at V and 2 bases at J, with 11 bases in the middle. The CDR3 contains 13 residues. CDR1 is SEHNR, CDR2 FQNEAQ, per germline (reference sequence). The CDR3 region is CASSPRGAYEQYF. The CDR3 nucleotides read TGTGCCAGCAGTCCTAGGGGGGCCTACGAGCAGTACTTC.

A single count supports this clone. The CDR3 sequence: CASSPRERETQYF. The CDR3 DNA is TGTGCCAGCAGTCCCCGGGAGCGGGAGACCCAGTACTTC. The genes are TRBV27 and TRBJ2-5; the D gene is possibly TRBD2 (6 bases). The CDR3 length is 13 residues. Germline CDR1 reads MNHEY; CDR2 reads SMNVEV (reference sequence). V was clipped by 5 bases and J by 5 bases, with 12 bases between them.

The chain links TRBV28 to TRBJ2-7; no clear D. The length of the CDR3 is 12 residues. Germline assignment: CDR1 MDHEN and CDR2 SYDVKM. Trimming cost V 5 bases and J 0 bases, with 5 bases left between them. DNA for the CDR3: TGTGCCAGCAGTCAAGCCTCCTACGAGCAGTACTTC. This sequence encodes CASSQASYEQYF. Variable domain in full (rest from reference TRBV28 and TRBJ2-7): DVKVTQSSRYLVKRTGEKVFLECVQDMDHENMFWYRQDPGLGLRLIYFSYDVKMKEKGDIPEGYSVSREKKERFSLILESASTNQTSMYLCASSQASYEQYFGPGTRLTVT.

The chain combines TRBV7-3 with TRBJ2-2; TRBD2 agrees at 12 bases. CDR1 is SGHTA, CDR2 FQGTGA, per germline. V lost 5 bases, J lost 6 bases, and 7 bases stayed unmatched. The CDR3 is made up of 16 amino acids. The CDR3, as DNA: TGTGCCAGCAGCGCTAGCGGGAGGGCCCCACCCGGGGAGCTGTTTTTT. It specifies CASSASGRAPPGELFF.

The chain has TRBV5-4 and TRBJ2-5; no clear D gene. CDR1 is SGHNT and CDR2 is YYREEE in the germline V gene (reference sequence). V gave up 4 bases and J gave up 7 bases, with 20 bases separating them. This CDR3 has 15 amino acids. CDR3 region: CASSPGATVRLTQYF. DNA for the CDR3: TGTGCCAGCAGCCCCGGAGCTACCGTAAGATTGACCCAGTACTTC.

The chain links TRBV30 to TRBJ1-5; D may be TRBD1 (5 bases). The germline V gene encodes CDR1 GTSNPN and CDR2 SVGIG (reference sequence). Trimming cost V 0 bases and J 6 bases, with 9 bases left between them. The CDR3 is made up of 13 amino acids. CDR3 sequence: CAWSVIGAQPQHF. The CDR3, as DNA: TGTGCCTGGAGTGTAATAGGGGCTCAGCCCCAGCATTTT.

Notes on this clone: The sample contains more than one DNA sequence encoding this CDR3. The chain joins TRBV15 to TRBJ1-2; weak D call: TRBD1 (5 bases). Per germline, CDR1 LNHNV and CDR2 YYDKDF (reference sequence). Deletions cut 3 bases from V and 5 bases from J, with 10 bases between. The CDR3 runs 13 residues. The CDR3 sequence is CATSSGGFYGYTF. For the CDR3, the DNA is TGTGCCACCAGCAGCGGGGGATTTTATGGCTACACCTTC.

The rearrangement joins TRBV10-3 to TRBJ2-2, with a tentative D call TRBD2 (6 bases). The CDR3 is 15 amino acids. With 0 bases removed from V and 4 bases from J, the gap between germline ends came to 9 bases. CDR1 and CDR2 from the germline V gene are ENHRY and SYGVKD. CDR3 residues: CAISESGLSTGELFF. As DNA, the CDR3 is TGTGCCATCAGTGAGTCGGGACTTTCCACCGGGGAGCTGTTTTTT.

The chain links TRBV4-3 to TRBJ2-5; D gene unclear. The V end lost 0 bases, the J end lost 9 bases, and 14 bases lay between the germline ends. The CDR3 is 14 residues long. CDR1 and CDR2 from the germline V gene are LGHNA and YSLEER. Written as DNA, the CDR3 is TGCGCCAGCAGCCAAGACGTCCGGACGGACGCCCAGTACTTC. Its translation: CASSQDVRTDAQYF.

The chain has TRBV30 and TRBJ2-3; no reliable D call. The length of the CDR3 is 15 residues. Trimming took off 4 bases at V and 6 bases at J, with 20 bases between the two ends. Looked up from germline, CDR1 is GTSNPN and CDR2 is SVGIG (reference sequence). The CDR3: CAWKQGQPGVDTQYF. The CDR3, as DNA: TGTGCCTGGAAGCAAGGGCAACCCGGCGTGGATACGCAGTATTTT.

Note on this clone: Other DNA sequences in this specimen translate into the identical CDR3. The chain carries TRBV27 and TRBJ2-7; 11 positions agree with TRBD1. The CDR3 consists of 14 residues. V lost 6 bases and J lost 4; bases outside the gene matches: 5. The V gene's germline CDR1 is MNHEY and CDR2 SMNVEV (reference sequence). CDR3 amino acids: CASRRTGGSYEQYF. The DNA for the CDR3 is TGTGCCAGCAGGAGGACAGGGGGCTCTTACGAGCAGTACTTC.

The CDR3 reads CASSVAEGAVPYEQYF. The CDR3 DNA sequence: TGTGCCAGCAGCGTAGCTGAGGGGGCGGTCCCCTACGAGCAGTACTTC. This chain joins TRBV9 and TRBJ2-7; TRBD1 agrees at 7 bases. J was trimmed by 2 bases and V by 0 bases; bases with no gene match: 8. The CDR3 is made up of 16 amino acids. Germline CDR1 is SGDLS and CDR2 is YYNGEE.

The chain uses TRBV7-6 and TRBJ2-5, with TRBD2 as a possible D gene (5 bases). This CDR3 comprises 12 residues. In germline, CDR1 is SGHVS, CDR2 FNYEAQ. Trimming pared 5 bases from V and 4 bases from J, leaving 8 bases between. The CDR3 coding sequence is TGTGCCAGCAGCAGAGCGGCAGAGACCCAGTACTTC. Protein product: CASSRAAETQYF.